The 28 T cell receptor beta chains presented below share a single source sample, sequenced in a study of T-cell reconstitution after alpha-beta-depleted transplantation in children. Preparing the TCRbeta library involved the use of unique molecular identifiers. TCRdb fed the PCR reads into MiXCR, producing one record per CDR3 protein. The profile covers about 130,000 distinct CDR3 sequences, with about 9.9% appearing a single time and less than 25% taken by the ten largest. The sample here was PBMCs, mostly from graft donor cells, taken 180 days after TCRalphabeta/CD19-depleted stem cell transplant. The source is a girl in the first two years of life who had a stem cell transplant for combined immunodeficiency, so the T cells may come from the graft donor.

This clonotype has at least ten counts. J is TRBJ2-7 and V is TRBV5-6; D is possibly TRBD1 (6 bases). The CDR3 has 14 residues. Trimming cost V 4 bases and J 3 bases, with 14 bases left between them. Germline lookup yields CDR1 SGHDT and CDR2 YYEEEE. The CDR3 protein is CASSLYQGIYEQYF. The CDR3 nucleotides are TGTGCCAGCAGCCTCTATCAGGGGATCTACGAGCAGTACTTC. The full variable domain, with the rest looked up from reference TRBV5-6 and TRBJ2-7, is DAGVTQSPTHLIKTRGQQVTLRCSPKSGHDTVSWYQQALGQGPQFIFQYYEEEERQRGNFPDRFSGHQFPNYSSELNVNALLLGDSALYLCASSLYQGIYEQYFGPGTRLTVT.

This clonotype was recorded at least ten times. This rearrangement joins TRBV20-1 to TRBJ2-3, with 9 bases fitting TRBD2. Germline V gives CDR1 DFQATT, CDR2 SNEGSKA (reference sequence). The CDR3 runs 16 residues. The CDR3 DNA is TGCAGCCCTAGAGGCCTAGCGGGGCCAAACACAGATACGCAGTATTTT. Its protein is CSPRGLAGPNTDTQYF.

This clonotype occurred many times. The chain joins TRBV10-3 to TRBJ1-1, with TRBD1 as a possible D gene (6 bases). This CDR3 is built from 15 residues. V was trimmed by 0 bases and J by 1 base, leaving 9 bases between them. CDR1 ENHRY and CDR2 SYGVKD come from the germline V gene. The CDR3 loop is CAISESRTANTEAFF. The DNA for the CDR3 is TGTGCCATCAGTGAGTCGAGGACAGCGAACACTGAAGCTTTCTTT.

This clonotype was seen a few times. The chain carries TRBV20-1 and TRBJ1-5; weak D call: TRBD1 (6 bases). Germline loops: CDR1 DFQATT, CDR2 SNEGSKA (reference sequence). Trimming took off 5 bases at V and 3 bases at J, with 11 bases between the two ends. The CDR3 runs to 13 residues. This CDR3 reads CSASGTLNQPQHF. The DNA for the CDR3 is TGCAGTGCTTCCGGGACACTCAATCAGCCCCAGCATTTT.

The J gene is TRBJ1-1, the V gene TRBV6-4; D is unclear. Looked up from germline, CDR1 is MRHNA and CDR2 is SNTAGT. V lost 0 bases, J lost 0 bases, and 14 bases lay in between. The CDR3 contains 17 residues. CDR3 DNA sequence: TGTGCCAGCAGTGACTCGTACCGGGGTGGGATGAACACTGAAGCTTTCTTT. Its protein is CASSDSYRGGMNTEAFF.

This clonotype occurred a few times. V usage is TRBV9 and J usage is TRBJ1-4; maybe TRBD1 (6 bases). Germline V gene lookup returns CDR1 SGDLS and CDR2 YYNGEE. The CDR3 is 16 residues long. Trimming shortened V by 0 bases and J by 0 bases, and 9 bases separated the two germline ends. The CDR3 DNA follows: TGTGCCAGCAGCGTAGCCCACAGGGCAACTAATGAAAAACTGTTTTTT. Translated: CASSVAHRATNEKLFF.

This clonotype appeared a few times. This chain joins TRBV5-1 and TRBJ2-3, with TRBD2 matching over 10 bases. The CDR3 runs to 15 residues. CDR1 and CDR2 (germline): SGHRS, YFSETQ. The ends lost 2 bases at V and 4 bases at J; junction bases unmatched: 4. Here the CDR3 DNA reads TGCGCCAGCAGCTTCCCTAGCGGGAGTTCAGATACGCAGTATTTT. Its protein product is CASSFPSGSSDTQYF.

The chain employs TRBV6-1 and TRBJ2-1, with TRBD2 matching over 10 bases. V shed 6 bases and J 3 bases; nucleotides not matched to a gene: 5. The CDR3 runs 15 residues. Germline values: CDR1 MNHNS, CDR2 SASEGT. This chain's CDR3 is CASSPSGRGYNEQFF. DNA for the CDR3: TGTGCCAGCAGCCCTAGCGGGAGAGGCTACAATGAGCAGTTCTTC.

This clonotype was observed at least ten times. The V and J genes are TRBV5-1 and TRBJ2-3, with D hard to call. The CDR3 contains 17 residues. CDR1 and CDR2 (germline): SGHRS, YFSETQ. Trimming cost V 2 bases and J 3 bases, with 19 bases left between them. The DNA for the CDR3 is TGCGCCAGCAGCTTCAGCCCGGTCATCTCCCTTACAGATACGCAGTATTTT. Its protein product is CASSFSPVISLTDTQYF.

Note on this clonotype: The junction differs from germline at one of its ends, possibly a read error. The DNA for the CDR3 is TGTGCCAGCAGCCAATCCGTAGGCGGGGTCTACCATGAGCAGTTCTTC. Residues: CASSQSVGGVYHEQFF. The V call is TRBV16, the J call TRBJ2-1, with D possibly TRBD2 on 6 matching bases. Germline assignment: CDR1 KGHSY and CDR2 FQNENV. The CDR3 has 16 residues.

The J gene is TRBJ1-2, the V gene TRBV5-1, with 7 bases identical to TRBD1. The CDR3 extends over 17 amino acids. Germline V CDR1 and CDR2: SGHRS, YFSETQ. V lost 0 bases to trimming and J lost 0 bases; unmatched junction nucleotides: 8. CDR3 nucleotides: TGCGCCAGCAGCTTGGACGGGTCGGGACAGACTAACTATGGCTACACCTTC. Translated, it gives CASSLDGSGQTNYGYTF.

This clonotype was detected only a few times. V and J are TRBV12-3 or TRBV12-4 and TRBJ1-5; D might be TRBD1 (5 bases). Trimming pared 1 base from V and 7 bases from J, leaving 11 bases between. The length of the CDR3 is 14 residues. CDR3 DNA: TGTGCCAGCAGTTTAGTCGGGGGGAGGCAGCCCCAGCATTTT. Protein product: CASSLVGGRQPQHF.

This clonotype was detected a few times. The rearrangement links TRBV20-1 to TRBJ2-1; 9 positions agree with TRBD2. Germline trimming cut 1 base from V and 3 bases from J; bases unmatched to any gene: 10. Germline V gives CDR1 DFQATT, CDR2 SNEGSKA (reference sequence). CDR3 length: 17 amino acids. CDR3 in DNA: TGCAGTGCTAGAGGTATCTTAGCGGGAGCGAGCTACAATGAGCAGTTCTTC. This sequence encodes CSARGILAGASYNEQFF.

V and J are TRBV27 and TRBJ2-2; 7 bases align to TRBD2. Germline trimming cut 4 bases from V and 11 bases from J; bases unmatched to any gene: 13. CDR3 length: 15 amino acids. Germline lookup yields CDR1 MNHEY and CDR2 SMNVEV (reference sequence). The DNA of the CDR3 is TGTGCCAGCAGTTGCCAGGTTGCCGGGACTACAGAGCTGTTTTTT. Translation gives CASSCQVAGTTELFF.

This clonotype was found a few times. The V and J genes are TRBV5-5 and TRBJ2-5; D is unresolved. V dropped 0 bases and J dropped 5 bases, with 8 bases sitting between them. The CDR3 length is 13 residues. Germline V lookup: CDR1 SGHKS, CDR2 YYEKEE (reference sequence). CDR3 DNA: TGTGCCAGCAGCTTGGAGGCCTGGGAGACCCAGTACTTC. It yields the protein CASSLEAWETQYF.

The chain has TRBV7-9 and TRBJ2-7, with D perhaps matching TRBD2 (6 bases). The CDR3 is 14 residues long. The V and J ends lost 7 bases and 1 base respectively, with 14 bases between them. Per the germline V gene, CDR1 is SEHNR and CDR2 is FQNEAQ (reference sequence). CDR3 in amino acids: CASTPGLLSYEQYF. DNA of the CDR3: TGTGCCAGCACTCCGGGACTCCTATCCTACGAGCAGTACTTC.

This clonotype was seen only a few times. V usage is TRBV9 and J usage is TRBJ2-6; TRBD1 matches 9 bases. This CDR3 region has 18 residues. CDR1 is SGDLS and CDR2 is YYNGEE in the germline V gene. V shed 4 bases, J shed 0 bases, and the junction held 8 bases outside the gene matches. This chain's CDR3 is CASSLRTGEFSGANVLTF. CDR3 nucleotide sequence: TGTGCCAGCAGCCTCCGGACAGGGGAGTTCTCTGGGGCCAACGTCCTGACTTTC. Supplemented by reference TRBV9 and TRBJ2-6, the full variable domain reads DSGVTQTPKHLITATGQRVTLRCSPRSGDLSVYWYQQSLDQGLQFLIQYYNGEERAKGNILERFSAQQFPDLHSELNLSSLELGDSALYFCASSLRTGEFSGANVLTFGAGSRLTVL.

This clonotype was observed a handful of times. The chain recombines TRBV12-3 or TRBV12-4 with TRBJ2-7; TRBD1 agrees at 9 bases. The CDR3 spans 14 residues. V lost 6 bases, J lost 5 bases, and 8 bases stayed unmatched. The CDR3 DNA follows: TGTGCCAGCAGAGCCGGGACAGGGTCTGACGAGCAGTACTTC. Translated, it gives CASRAGTGSDEQYF.

The chain joins TRBV29-1 to TRBJ2-7; D may be TRBD2 (5 bases). The CDR3 consists of 11 residues. Germline values: CDR1 SQVTM, CDR2 ANQGSEA. V was cut by 6 bases and J by 5 bases, with 11 bases left in between. CDR3 coding DNA: TGCAGCGTCGCGGGTTTGGACGAGCAGTACTTC. As protein: CSVAGLDEQYF.

J is TRBJ2-5 and V is TRBV27, with D hard to call. This CDR3 is 14 amino acids long. In germline, CDR1 is MNHEY, CDR2 SMNVEV (reference sequence). The V and J ends lost 3 bases and 4 bases respectively, with 12 bases between them. As DNA, the CDR3 is TGTGCCAGCAGTTTTGGCACCCAGCGAGAGACCCAGTACTTC. Its protein is CASSFGTQRETQYF.

The sample holds a few counts of this clonotype. This rearrangement joins TRBV29-1 to TRBJ2-3, with 8 bases fitting TRBD2. CDR1 and CDR2 (germline): SQVTM, ANQGSEA. V lost 6 bases, J lost 2 bases, and 4 bases stayed unmatched. The length of the CDR3 is 13 residues. CDR3 amino acids: CSVKGLATDTQYF. CDR3 nucleotides: TGCAGCGTCAAAGGACTAGCCACAGATACGCAGTATTTT.

The table lists this clonotype with a few counts. The chain has TRBV5-1 and TRBJ1-4; possibly TRBD1 for D (5 bases). With 0 bases removed from V and 7 bases from J, the gap between germline ends came to 10 bases. CDR3 length equals 14 residues. Germline V gene sequence: CDR1 SGHRS, CDR2 YFSETQ. The chain's CDR3 is CASSLGRAGEKLFF. In DNA form, the CDR3 reads TGCGCCAGCAGCTTGGGCAGGGCCGGTGAAAAACTGTTTTTT.

The chain has TRBV12-3 or TRBV12-4 and TRBJ2-7; 7 bases map to TRBD1. This CDR3 has 14 amino acids. V shed 2 bases, J shed 3 bases, and the junction held 4 bases outside the gene matches. CDR3 region: CASSLRDRLYEQYF. In nucleotides, the CDR3 is TGTGCCAGCAGTTTAAGGGACAGACTCTACGAGCAGTACTTC.

This clonotype was recorded a few times. V gene TRBV20-1 combines with J gene TRBJ2-2; TRBD2 matches at 8 bases. Germline lookup yields CDR1 DFQATT and CDR2 SNEGSKA (reference sequence). With 3 bases clipped from V and 1 base from J, the junction kept 4 bases outside the gene matches. This CDR3 has 15 residues. The CDR3 DNA sequence: TGCAGTGCTAGCGGACTAGCCCTGAACACCGGGGAGCTGTTTTTT. This translates into CSASGLALNTGELFF.

This clonotype was observed at least ten times. The gene calls are TRBV6-5 and TRBJ2-7, with 8 bases matching TRBD2. V gave up 5 bases and J gave up 4 bases; unmatched junction bases: 10. The CDR3 extends over 15 amino acids. CDR1 and CDR2 from the germline V gene are MNHEY and SVGAGI. The CDR3 region is CASSPWIAGTYEQYF. CDR3 sequence (DNA): TGTGCCAGCAGTCCCTGGATAGCGGGGACATACGAGCAGTACTTC.

This clonotype was seen more than once but under ten times. The J gene is TRBJ2-7, the V gene TRBV10-3, with 9 positions matching TRBD1. Germline CDR1 is ENHRY and CDR2 is SYGVKD. The CDR3 contains 16 residues. The V segment lost 3 bases and the J segment 4 bases; nucleotides outside the gene matches: 10. The chain's CDR3 is CAISEMDGTGLYEQYF. CDR3 DNA sequence: TGTGCCATCAGTGAAATGGATGGGACAGGGTTATACGAGCAGTACTTC.

This clonotype turned up a few times. V usage is TRBV12-3 or TRBV12-4 and J usage is TRBJ2-2, with TRBD1 matching 7 bases. Unmatched junction bases numbered 3, after V lost 1 base and J lost 4 bases. The CDR3 covers 15 residues. In DNA, the CDR3 is TGTGCCAGCAGTTTAGGCTCAGGGGGCACCGGGGAGCTGTTTTTT. Translating it yields CASSLGSGGTGELFF.

This clonotype was detected a few times. The chain is built from TRBV20-1 and TRBJ2-5; D is possibly TRBD2 (6 bases). This CDR3 has 12 residues. Germline loops: CDR1 DFQATT, CDR2 SNEGSKA (reference sequence). V gave up 1 base and J gave up 4 bases, with 7 bases separating them. The CDR3: CSARAGAETQYF. As DNA, the CDR3 is TGCAGTGCTAGAGCGGGAGCAGAGACCCAGTACTTC.